Below are 18 T cell receptor beta chains sequenced from a single sample in a study of cytomegalovirus exposure and HLA in healthy donors (dated by TCRdb to between 2016 and 2019). Library preparation employed the immunoSEQ multiplex PCR assay. For the multiplex PCR, a mixture combining 60 forward primers for TCR Vbeta segments and 13 reverse primers for TCR Jbeta segments was used. Held by TCRdb, this immuneACCESS table contains in-frame sequences only and omits some clones. Under half of the omission traces to an unresolved V gene where checked; the cause of the rest is unknown. This sample has roughly 120,000 clones in its table, and approximately 79% of those were observed once. The top ten constitute around 5.9% of the sample. What was sequenced was PBMCs. These receptors all stem from a young man in good health and CMV-seropositive.

This chain links TRBV2 with TRBJ2-6, with 7 nucleotides matching TRBD1. CDR1 SNHLY and CDR2 FYNNEI come from the germline V gene. The length of the CDR3 is 19 residues. The ends lost 7 bases at V and 3 bases at J; junction bases unmatched: 18. In DNA form, the CDR3 reads TGTGCCAGCACCACCCCCCGGGACAGCCTTTTCCTTGGGGCCAACGTCCTGACTTTC. It codes for CASTTPRDSLFLGANVLTF. Looking up the rest from reference TRBV2 and TRBJ2-6 gives the full variable domain: EPEVTQTPSHQVTQMGQEVILRCVPISNHLYFYWYRQILGQKVEFLVSFYNNEISEKSEIFDDQFSVERPDGSNFTLKIRSTKLEDSAMYFCASTTPRDSLFLGANVLTFGAGSRLTVL.

J is TRBJ2-6 and V is TRBV11-2, with TRBD2 matching over 7 bases. V was clipped by 2 bases and J by 2 bases; unmatched bases: 6. Per germline, CDR1 SGHAT and CDR2 FQNNGV. This CDR3 spans 17 amino acids. CDR3 residues: CASSLRAGVAGANVLTF. The CDR3 DNA reads TGTGCCAGCAGCTTACGGGCGGGGGTGGCTGGGGCCAACGTCCTGACTTTC. The entire variable domain, with the rest obtained from reference TRBV11-2 and TRBJ2-6, is as follows: EAGVAQSPRYKIIEKRQSVAFWCNPISGHATLYWYQQILGQGPKLLIQFQNNGVVDDSQLPKDRFSAERLKGVDSTLKIQPAKLEDSAVYLCASSLRAGVAGANVLTFGAGSRLTVL.

This clone was recorded once. The V call is TRBV7-9, the J call TRBJ2-3; tentatively, D is TRBD2 (5 bases). The germline gives CDR1 SEHNR, CDR2 FQNEAQ (reference sequence). The CDR3 consists of 14 residues. Trimming shortened V by 2 bases and J by 3 bases, and 9 bases separated the two germline ends. CDR3 region: CASSLRTSTDTQYF. The CDR3 region has the DNA TGTGCCAGCAGCTTACGAACTAGTACAGATACGCAGTATTTT. Together with reference TRBV7-9 and TRBJ2-3, the CDR3 gives the full variable domain: DTGVSQNPRHKITKRGQNVTFRCDPISEHNRLYWYRQTLGQGPEFLTYFQNEAQLEKSRLLSDRFSAERPKGSFSTLEIQRTEQGDSAMYLCASSLRTSTDTQYFGPGTRLTVL.

The genes are TRBV6-5 and TRBJ2-1, with TRBD2 as a possible D gene (6 bases). V lost 2 bases and J 2 bases, leaving 7 bases between the germline ends. In germline, CDR1 is MNHEY, CDR2 SVGAGI. This CDR3 region has 14 residues. The CDR3 sequence is CASSYGGTYNEQFF. Written as DNA, the CDR3 is TGTGCCAGCAGTTACGGGGGGACCTACAATGAGCAGTTCTTC.

J is TRBJ2-3 and V is TRBV25-1; D gene unclear. The CDR3 is 12 amino acids. Germline CDR1 is MGHDK and CDR2 is SYGVNS. V was cut by 5 bases and J by 5 bases, with 8 bases left in between. The CDR3 protein is CASSLQQDTQYF. For the CDR3, the DNA is TGTGCCAGCAGTCTACAGCAAGATACGCAGTATTTT.

The rearrangement links TRBV12-5 to TRBJ1-1; 9 bases are a match to TRBD1. The CDR3 totals 16 residues. V shed 6 bases and J 4 bases; nucleotides not matched to a gene: 12. CDR1 and CDR2 (germline): LGHNT, FRNRAP. The CDR3 coding sequence is TGTGCTAGTGGACCCGGGACAGGGTTTACGGGCACTGAAGCTTTCTTT. Protein sequence: CASGPGTGFTGTEAFF.

The chain has TRBV29-1 and TRBJ1-1; the match to TRBD1 covers 10 bases. The CDR3 extends over 13 amino acids. V was pared by 7 bases and J by 3 bases, with 5 bases of the junction left unmatched. Germline lookup yields CDR1 SQVTM and CDR2 ANQGSEA. CDR3 protein: CSADRGRHTEAFF. CDR3 DNA: TGCAGCGCAGACAGGGGGCGTCACACTGAAGCTTTCTTT.

V usage is TRBV29-1 and J usage is TRBJ2-1, with D perhaps matching TRBD2 (6 bases). CDR1 is SQVTM, CDR2 ANQGSEA, per germline. Trimming stripped 3 bases from V and 4 bases from J, with 19 bases between. The CDR3 length is 16 residues. The DNA for the CDR3 is TGCAGCGTTGAGTATGGTGGGGGGTCCCCTTACAATGAGCAGTTCTTC. It translates to CSVEYGGGSPYNEQFF.

This clone was recorded once. The genes are TRBV19 and TRBJ2-3, with 9 bases fitting TRBD2. J lost 0 bases, V lost 5 bases, and 12 bases had no gene match. This CDR3 contains 18 residues. Germline V gene sequence: CDR1 LNHDA, CDR2 SQIVND (reference sequence). CDR3 protein: CASSPDFGSGGSTDTQYF. Here the CDR3 DNA reads TGTGCCAGTAGTCCCGATTTTGGTAGCGGGGGTAGCACAGATACGCAGTATTTT.

V is TRBV9 and J is TRBJ2-3, with D tentatively TRBD2 (5 bases). Germline values: CDR1 SGDLS, CDR2 YYNGEE. Trimming stripped 0 bases from V and 0 bases from J, with 14 bases between. The CDR3 contains 17 residues. CDR3 DNA sequence: TGTGCCAGCAGCGTAGCTTGGGAGAGGATAAGCACAGATACGCAGTATTTT. Its translation: CASSVAWERISTDTQYF.

The rearrangement uses TRBV10-2 and TRBJ1-2; D ambiguous. The V end lost 7 bases, the J end lost 7 bases, and 13 bases lay between the germline ends. The CDR3 extends over 12 amino acids. Germline loops: CDR1 WSHSY, CDR2 SAAADI. CDR3 in DNA: TGCGCCAGCACTGGTCAGATCACTGGCTACACCTTC. It is translated as CASTGQITGYTF.

This sequence joins TRBV19 and TRBJ1-2; 7 nucleotides match TRBD1. Germline V gene data show CDR1 as LNHDA and CDR2 as SQIVND (reference sequence). V lost 4 bases and J lost 2; bases outside the gene matches: 4. This CDR3 spans 14 amino acids. DNA for the CDR3: TGTGCCAGTAGTACGTGGGACAGCAACTATGGCTACACCTTC. As protein: CASSTWDSNYGYTF.

Concerning this clone itself: The sample holds other DNA sequences that translate to the same CDR3. This rearrangement joins TRBV5-1 to TRBJ1-5; 8 nucleotides line up with TRBD1. V lost 4 bases, J lost 4 bases, and 4 bases stayed unmatched. The CDR3 sequence is 14 residues long. Germline V gene data show CDR1 as SGHRS and CDR2 as YFSETQ. The CDR3 reads CASSPGQGNQPQHF. CDR3 coding DNA: TGCGCCAGCAGCCCCGGACAGGGAAATCAGCCCCAGCATTTT.

This clone was detected only once. V gene TRBV6-5 combines with J gene TRBJ2-7; D is possibly TRBD1 (6 bases). This CDR3 contains 15 residues. CDR1 MNHEY and CDR2 SVGAGI come from the germline V gene. V lost 5 bases and J lost 3, with 17 bases in between. The CDR3 DNA is TGTGCCAGCAGTCGGGACATGGGCGGTTTCTACGAGCAGTACTTC. Its protein is CASSRDMGGFYEQYF.

The CDR3 nucleotides are TGTGCCATCAGTGTGAGGCTAGCGGGTGGAGAGACCCAGTACTTC. Translating gives CAISVRLAGGETQYF. The chain has TRBV10-3 and TRBJ2-5; 8 positions agree with TRBD2. The CDR3 has 15 residues. Germline values: CDR1 ENHRY, CDR2 SYGVKD. V was clipped by 4 bases and J by 4 bases; unmatched bases: 8.

CDR3 sequence reads: CASSVQQQETQYF. The CDR3 DNA reads TGTGCCAGCAGTGTTCAACAGCAAGAGACCCAGTACTTC. The rearrangement joins TRBV2 to TRBJ2-5; the D is unclear. The CDR3 totals 13 residues. The V end lost 4 bases, the J end lost 2 bases, and 8 bases lay between the germline ends. Germline-derived CDR1 and CDR2 are SNHLY and FYNNEI.

The chain recombines TRBV4-2 with TRBJ2-3; tentatively, D is TRBD1 (6 bases). Germline V lookup: CDR1 LGHNA, CDR2 YNFKEQ. This CDR3 is built from 15 residues. V lost 1 base and J lost 0, with 8 bases in between. The CDR3 bases are TGTGCCAGCAGCCAAGTAGGACAGAGCACAGATACGCAGTATTTT. Protein product: CASSQVGQSTDTQYF.

This clone was found a few times. The rearrangement joins TRBV4-3 to TRBJ1-1; possible D gene TRBD1, 6 bases. Germline assignment: CDR1 LGHNA and CDR2 YSLEER. V was shortened by 3 bases and J by 3 bases, with 20 bases between the two germline ends. This CDR3 spans 17 amino acids. CDR3 in amino acids: CASSQLFTGSRDTEAFF. Written as DNA, the CDR3 is TGCGCCAGCAGCCAGTTATTCACAGGGAGTAGGGACACTGAAGCTTTCTTT.